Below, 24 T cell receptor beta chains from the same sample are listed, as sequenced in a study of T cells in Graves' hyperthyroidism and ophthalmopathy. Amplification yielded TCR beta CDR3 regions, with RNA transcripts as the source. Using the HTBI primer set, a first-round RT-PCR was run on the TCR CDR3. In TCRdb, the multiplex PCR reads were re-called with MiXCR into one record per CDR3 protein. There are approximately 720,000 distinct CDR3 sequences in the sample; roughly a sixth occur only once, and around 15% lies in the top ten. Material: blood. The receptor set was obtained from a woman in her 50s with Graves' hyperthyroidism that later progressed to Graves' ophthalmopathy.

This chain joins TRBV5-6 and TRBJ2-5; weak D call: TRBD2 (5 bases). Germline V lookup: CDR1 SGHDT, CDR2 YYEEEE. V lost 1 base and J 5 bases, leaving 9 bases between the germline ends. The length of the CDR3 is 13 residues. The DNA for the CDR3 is TGTGCCAGCAGCTTGAGAGCGGACGAGACCCAGTACTTC. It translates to CASSLRADETQYF.

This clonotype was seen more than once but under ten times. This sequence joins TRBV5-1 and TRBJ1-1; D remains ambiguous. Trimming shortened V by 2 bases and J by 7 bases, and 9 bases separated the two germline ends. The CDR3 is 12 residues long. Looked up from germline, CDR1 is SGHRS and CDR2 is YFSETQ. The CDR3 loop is CASSFAGIEAFF. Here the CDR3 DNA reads TGCGCCAGCAGCTTTGCGGGGATTGAAGCTTTCTTT. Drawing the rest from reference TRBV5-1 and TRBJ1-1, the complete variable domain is KAGVTQTPRYLIKTRGQQVTLSCSPISGHRSVSWYQQTPGQGLQFLFEYFSETQRNKGNFPGRFSGRQFSNSRSEMNVSTLELGDSALYLCASSFAGIEAFFGQGTRLTVV.

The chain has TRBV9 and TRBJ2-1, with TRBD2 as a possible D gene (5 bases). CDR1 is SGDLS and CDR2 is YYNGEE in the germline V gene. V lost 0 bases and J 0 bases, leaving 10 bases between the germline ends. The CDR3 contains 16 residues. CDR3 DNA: TGTGCCAGCAGCGTAGGTTTAGGGAGCTCCTACAATGAGCAGTTCTTC. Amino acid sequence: CASSVGLGSSYNEQFF.

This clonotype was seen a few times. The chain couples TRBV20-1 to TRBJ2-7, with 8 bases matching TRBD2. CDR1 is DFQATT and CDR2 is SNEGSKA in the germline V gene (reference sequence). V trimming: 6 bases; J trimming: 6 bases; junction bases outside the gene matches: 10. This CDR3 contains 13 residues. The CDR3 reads CSAAGTSDGEQYF. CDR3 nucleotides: TGCAGTGCCGCTGGGACTAGTGATGGCGAGCAGTACTTC.

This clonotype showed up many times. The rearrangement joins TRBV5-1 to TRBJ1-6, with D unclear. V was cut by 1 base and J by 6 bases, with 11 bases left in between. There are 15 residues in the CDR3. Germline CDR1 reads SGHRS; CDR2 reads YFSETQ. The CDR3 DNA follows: TGCGCCAGCAGCTTGTGGGGTGCAGTTAATTCACCCCTCCACTTT. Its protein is CASSLWGAVNSPLHF.

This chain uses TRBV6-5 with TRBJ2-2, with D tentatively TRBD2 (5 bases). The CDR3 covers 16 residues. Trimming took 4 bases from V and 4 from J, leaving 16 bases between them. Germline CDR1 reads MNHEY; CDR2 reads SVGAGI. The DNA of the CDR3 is TGTGCCAGCAGTTTAGACTTAGCGAGAGGCACCGGGGAGCTGTTTTTT. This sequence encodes CASSLDLARGTGELFF.

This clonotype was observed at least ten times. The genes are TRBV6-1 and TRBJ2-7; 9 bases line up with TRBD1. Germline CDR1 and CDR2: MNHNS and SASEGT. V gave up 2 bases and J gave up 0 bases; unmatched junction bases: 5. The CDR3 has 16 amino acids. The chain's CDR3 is CASSESLGQGSYEQYF. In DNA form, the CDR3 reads TGTGCCAGCAGTGAATCCTTGGGACAGGGCTCCTACGAGCAGTACTTC.

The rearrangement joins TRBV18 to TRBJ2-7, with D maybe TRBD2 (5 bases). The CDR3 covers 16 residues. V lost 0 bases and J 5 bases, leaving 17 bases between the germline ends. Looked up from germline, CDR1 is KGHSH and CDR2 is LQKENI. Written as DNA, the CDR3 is TGTGCCAGCTCACCACCGGACGGGGTAGGGTCCAACGAGCAGTACTTC. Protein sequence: CASSPPDGVGSNEQYF.

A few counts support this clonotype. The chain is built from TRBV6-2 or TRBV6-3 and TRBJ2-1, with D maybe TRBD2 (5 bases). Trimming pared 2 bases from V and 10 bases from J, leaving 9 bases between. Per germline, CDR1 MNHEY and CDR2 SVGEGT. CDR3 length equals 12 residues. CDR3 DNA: TGTGCCAGCAGTTACCCGCCGGGGGAGCAGTTCTTC. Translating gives CASSYPPGEQFF.

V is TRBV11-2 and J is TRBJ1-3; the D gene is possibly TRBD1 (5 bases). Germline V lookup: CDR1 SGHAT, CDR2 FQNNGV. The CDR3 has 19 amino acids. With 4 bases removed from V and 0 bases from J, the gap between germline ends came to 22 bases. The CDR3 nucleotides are TGTGCCAGCAGCTCCTCGGGGGATGGGTGGCTAAGCTCTGGAAACACCATATATTTT. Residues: CASSSSGDGWLSSGNTIYF.

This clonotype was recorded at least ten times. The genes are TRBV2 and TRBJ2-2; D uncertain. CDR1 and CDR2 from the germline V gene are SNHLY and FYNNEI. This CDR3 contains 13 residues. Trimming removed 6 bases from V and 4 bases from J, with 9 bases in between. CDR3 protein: CASSGFGTGELFF. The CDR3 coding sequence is TGTGCCAGCAGCGGGTTCGGCACCGGGGAGCTGTTTTTT.

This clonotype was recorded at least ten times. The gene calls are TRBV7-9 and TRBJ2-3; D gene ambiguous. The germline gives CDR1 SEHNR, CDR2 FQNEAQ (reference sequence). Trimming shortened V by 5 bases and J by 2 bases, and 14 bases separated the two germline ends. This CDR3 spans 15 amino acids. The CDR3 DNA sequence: TGTGCCAGCAGCGGACCTTTCGGATTCACAGATACGCAGTATTTT. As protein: CASSGPFGFTDTQYF.

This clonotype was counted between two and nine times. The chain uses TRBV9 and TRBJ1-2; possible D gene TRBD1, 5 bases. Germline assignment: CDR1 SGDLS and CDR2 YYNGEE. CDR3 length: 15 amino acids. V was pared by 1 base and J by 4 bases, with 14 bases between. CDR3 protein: CASSVFQRGGYGYTF. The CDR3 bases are TGTGCCAGCAGCGTATTTCAGCGGGGGGGCTATGGCTACACCTTC. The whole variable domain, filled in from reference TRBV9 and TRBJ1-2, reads DSGVTQTPKHLITATGQRVTLRCSPRSGDLSVYWYQQSLDQGLQFLIQYYNGEERAKGNILERFSAQQFPDLHSELNLSSLELGDSALYFCASSVFQRGGYGYTFGSGTRLTVV.

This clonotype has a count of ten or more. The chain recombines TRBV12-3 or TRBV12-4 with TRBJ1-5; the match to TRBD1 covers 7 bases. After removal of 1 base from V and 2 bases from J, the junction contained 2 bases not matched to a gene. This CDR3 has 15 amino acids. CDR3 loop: CASSLEGAGNQPQHF. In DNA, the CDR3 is TGTGCCAGCAGTTTAGAGGGGGCAGGCAATCAGCCCCAGCATTTT.

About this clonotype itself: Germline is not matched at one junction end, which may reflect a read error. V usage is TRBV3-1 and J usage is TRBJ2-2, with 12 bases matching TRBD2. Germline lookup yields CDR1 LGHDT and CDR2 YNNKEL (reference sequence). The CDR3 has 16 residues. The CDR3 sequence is CASSHGLAGYTGELLF. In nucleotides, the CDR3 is TGTGCCAGCAGCCACGGACTAGCGGGGTACACCGGGGAGCTGCTTTTT. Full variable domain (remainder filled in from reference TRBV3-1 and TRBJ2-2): DTAVSQTPKYLVTQMGNDKSIKCEQNLGHDTMYWYKQDSKKFLKIMFSYNNKELIINETVPNRFSPKSPDKAHLNLHINSLELGDSAVYFCASSHGLAGYTGELLFGEGSRLTVL.

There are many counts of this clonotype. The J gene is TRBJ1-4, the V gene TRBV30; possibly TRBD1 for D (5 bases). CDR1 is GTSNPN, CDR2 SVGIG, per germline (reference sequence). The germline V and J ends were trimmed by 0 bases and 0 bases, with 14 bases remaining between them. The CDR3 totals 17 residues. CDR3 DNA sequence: TGTGCCTGGAGTGTACCCAGGGAGGACGCAACTAATGAAAAACTGTTTTTT. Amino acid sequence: CAWSVPREDATNEKLFF.

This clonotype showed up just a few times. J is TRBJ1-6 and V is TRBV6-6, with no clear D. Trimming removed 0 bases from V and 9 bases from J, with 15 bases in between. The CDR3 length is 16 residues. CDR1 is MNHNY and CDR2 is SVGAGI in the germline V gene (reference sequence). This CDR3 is CASSYSSGNPGSPLHF. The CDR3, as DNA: TGTGCCAGCAGTTACTCTTCCGGGAATCCGGGTTCACCCCTCCACTTT.

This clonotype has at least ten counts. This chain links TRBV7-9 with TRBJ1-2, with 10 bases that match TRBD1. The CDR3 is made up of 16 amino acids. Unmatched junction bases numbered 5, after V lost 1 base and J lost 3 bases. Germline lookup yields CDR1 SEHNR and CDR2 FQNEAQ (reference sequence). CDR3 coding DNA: TGTGCCAGCAGCTTAGGACAGGGGGCTACATACTATGGCTACACCTTC. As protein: CASSLGQGATYYGYTF.

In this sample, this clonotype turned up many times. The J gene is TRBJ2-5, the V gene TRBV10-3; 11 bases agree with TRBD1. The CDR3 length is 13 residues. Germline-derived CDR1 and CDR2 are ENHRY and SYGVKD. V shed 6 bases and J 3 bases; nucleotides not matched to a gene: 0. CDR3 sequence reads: CAIRGQGEETQYF. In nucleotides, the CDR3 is TGTGCCATCAGGGGACAGGGGGAAGAGACCCAGTACTTC.

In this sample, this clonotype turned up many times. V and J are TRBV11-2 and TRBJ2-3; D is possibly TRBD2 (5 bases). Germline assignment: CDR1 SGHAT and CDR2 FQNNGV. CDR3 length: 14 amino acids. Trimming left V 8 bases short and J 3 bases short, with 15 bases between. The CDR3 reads CASRGLLATDTQYF. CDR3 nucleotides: TGTGCCAGCCGAGGGTTACTGGCAACAGATACGCAGTATTTT.

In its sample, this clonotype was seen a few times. CDR3 DNA sequence: TGTGCCAGCAGCTTCGACTGGGGTTACAATCAGCCCCAGCATTTT. Translated: CASSFDWGYNQPQHF. The chain couples TRBV7-8 to TRBJ1-5; D unclear. Germline-derived CDR1 and CDR2 are SGHVS and FQNEAQ. The V end lost 3 bases, the J end lost 3 bases, and 12 bases lay between the germline ends. The CDR3 has 15 amino acids. The entire variable domain, with the rest obtained from reference TRBV7-8 and TRBJ1-5, is as follows: GAGVSQSPRYKVAKRGQDVALRCDPISGHVSLFWYQQALGQGPEFLTYFQNEAQLDKSGLPSDRFFAERPEGSVSTLKIQRTQQEDSAVYLCASSFDWGYNQPQHFGDGTRLSIL.

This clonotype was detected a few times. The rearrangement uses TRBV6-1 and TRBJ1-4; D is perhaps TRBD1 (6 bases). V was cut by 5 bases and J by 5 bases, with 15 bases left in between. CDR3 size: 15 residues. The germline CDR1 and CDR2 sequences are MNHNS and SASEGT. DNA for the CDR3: TGTGCCAGCAGTATGGATGCAGGGGCAAATGAAAAACTGTTTTTT. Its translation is CASSMDAGANEKLFF.

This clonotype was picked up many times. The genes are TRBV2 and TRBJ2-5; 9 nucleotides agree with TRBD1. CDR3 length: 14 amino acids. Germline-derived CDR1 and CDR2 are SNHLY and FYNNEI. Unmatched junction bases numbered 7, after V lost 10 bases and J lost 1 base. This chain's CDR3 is CATEGQGSQETQYF. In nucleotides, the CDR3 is TGTGCCACCGAGGGACAGGGATCCCAAGAGACCCAGTACTTC.

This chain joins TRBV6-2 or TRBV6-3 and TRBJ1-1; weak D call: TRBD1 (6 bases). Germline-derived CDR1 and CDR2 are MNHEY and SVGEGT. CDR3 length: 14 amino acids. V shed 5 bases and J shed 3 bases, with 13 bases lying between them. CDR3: CASSAGGHYTEAFF. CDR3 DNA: TGTGCCAGCAGTGCCGGGGGGCACTACACTGAAGCTTTCTTT.